The rows below give T cell receptor beta chains drawn from one sample of a study of persistence of HIV-infected CD4 T cells. Libraries were prepared by immunoSEQ multiplex PCR; TCRdb keeps only in-frame clonotypes and omits some of them. Altogether about 48,000 clones are present, around 72% being singletons, with the ten largest covering around 2.9%. For these receptors, no antigen is known. The sample in question was CD4+ T cells sorted from PBMCs after approximately 20-hour stimulation, obtained from a patient who received antiretroviral therapy. The source of these receptors is an adult man with HIV who was CMV-seropositive. CDR3s include the opening cysteine and the closing phenylalanine or tryptophan. D genes are given only for firm matches. Where a row states a size, it is once, few, many or the class of an expanded clone; other rows omit it.

d_gene	v_gene	j_gene	abundance	CDR3nt	CDR3aa
TRBD1	TRBV5-5	TRBJ1-5	.	TGTGCCAGCAGCTTGGAGGCCAGGGGGATCAATCAGCCCCAGCATTTT	CASSLEARGINQPQHF
.	TRBV6-5	TRBJ1-5	few	TGTGCCAGCAGTTATACGGGTTTGCAGCCCCAGCATTTT	CASSYTGLQPQHF
.	TRBV12-3/TRBV12-4	TRBJ2-7	.	TGTGCCAGCAGTTCGGACCGAAACGAGCAGTACTTC	CASSSDRNEQYF
.	TRBV14	TRBJ1-3	.	TGTGCCAGCAGCCAGAGGGTGGGAAACACCATATATTTT	CASSQRVGNTIYF
.	TRBV7-8	TRBJ1-2	.	TGTGCCAGCAGCTTAGCGGGGGCGGGGGCTAACTATGGCTACACCTTC	CASSLAGAGANYGYTF
TRBD1	TRBV2	TRBJ1-1	.	TGTGCCAGTGGGCGGGGAGGGACAGCGGGTGAAGCTTTCTTT	CASGRGGTAGEAFF
.	TRBV28	TRBJ1-5	few	TGTGCCAGCAGTTTACCTGGGGGATATAGCAATCAGCCCCAGCATTTT	CASSLPGGYSNQPQHF
.	TRBV28	TRBJ1-5	.	TGTGCCACTAAGGGAGGGGGGCATCAGCCCCAGCATTTT	CATKGGGHQPQHF
.	TRBV6-5	TRBJ1-1	.	TGTGCCAGCAGTTCCCGGGGGGCGGGAAACACTGAAGCTTTCTTT	CASSSRGAGNTEAFF
.	TRBV5-1	TRBJ1-2	.	TGCGCCAGCAGCTTTCTGCAGGGTGGCTATGGCTACACCTTC	CASSFLQGGYGYTF
.	TRBV4-2	TRBJ1-2	.	TGTGCCAGCAGCCAAGATCGCGGCAGGCCCTATGGCTACACCTTC	CASSQDRGRPYGYTF
.	TRBV5-1	TRBJ1-4	.	TGCGCCAGCAGCTCGCGGACAGCAACTAATGAAAAACTGTTTTTT	CASSSRTATNEKLFF
TRBD2	TRBV30	TRBJ2-3	.	TGTGCCTGGAGTAGGACCGGGACTAGCTACCGCACAGATACGCAGTATTTT	CAWSRTGTSYRTDTQYF
.	TRBV7-3	TRBJ2-1	.	TGTGCCAGCAGCTTAAATAAAGGACCAGGGCTGTTCTTC	CASSLNKGPGLFF
.	TRBV5-4	TRBJ2-1	.	TGTGCCAGCAGCGTGGAGCAGTACAATGAGCAGTTCTTC	CASSVEQYNEQFF
.	TRBV7-8	TRBJ1-1	once	TGTGCCAGCATGCTAATGAGGAACACTGAAGCTTTCTTT	CASMLMRNTEAFF
.	TRBV19	TRBJ2-2	once	TGTGCCAGTAAAATTATGGAGGGTGGGACCGGGGAGCTGTTTTTT	CASKIMEGGTGELFF
TRBD1	TRBV3-1/TRBV3-2	TRBJ2-7	.	TGTGCCAGCAGCAGGGGACAGGGGGCGAGTGAGCAGTACTTC	CASSRGQGASEQYF
.	TRBV7-2	TRBJ2-2	.	TGTGCCAGCACTCAAAATGCTATGAACACCGGGGAGCTGTTTTTT	CASTQNAMNTGELFF
.	TRBV6-4	TRBJ1-2	.	TGTGCCAGCTCCTATAGGGGAACCCACTATGGCTACACCTTC	CASSYRGTHYGYTF
TRBD1	TRBV19	TRBJ1-5	few	TGTGCCAGTAGTGCGGGACAGAGCAATCAGCCCCAGCATTTT	CASSAGQSNQPQHF
.	TRBV28	TRBJ1-5	medium-sized	TGTGCCAGCAGTTTATCAGGAGGAAGCAATCAGCCCCAGCATTTT	CASSLSGGSNQPQHF
TRBD1	TRBV6-1	TRBJ1-1	.	TGTGCCAGCAGTGAACTACAGGGAAAGGACAGGGGCACTGAAGCTTTCTTT	CASSELQGKDRGTEAFF
.	TRBV11-3	TRBJ1-6	.	TGTGCCAGCAGCTTAGAGGGGACTGGGTCACCCCTCCACTTT	CASSLEGTGSPLHF
.	TRBV19	TRBJ1-5	.	TGTGCCAGTAGTATTCAAGATCAGCCCCAGCATTTT	CASSIQDQPQHF
.	TRBV10-1	TRBJ1-4	.	TGCGCCAGCAGTGAGTTGACAGCGGCAACTAATGAAAAACTGTTTTTT	CASSELTAATNEKLFF
.	TRBV7-2	TRBJ1-5	.	TGTGCCAGCAGCTTACAAAAGAATCAGCCCCAGCATTTT	CASSLQKNQPQHF
TRBD1	TRBV11-3	TRBJ1-1	.	TGTGCCAGCAGCTTGTCAGGGGGAAGCACTGAAGCTTTCTTT	CASSLSGGSTEAFF
.	TRBV5-5	TRBJ1-1	.	TGTGCCAGCAGCTTGGGGGGAGGAGTTTCTGAAGCTTTCTTT	CASSLGGGVSEAFF
.	TRBV6-5	TRBJ1-2	few	TGTGCCAGCAGGCGCGGAATAATTAACTATGGCTACACCTTC	CASRRGIINYGYTF
.	TRBV7-6	TRBJ2-5	.	TGTGCCAGCAGCCCCCAACCATGGGGAGAGACCCAGTACTTC	CASSPQPWGETQYF
.	TRBV19	TRBJ1-2	.	TGTGCCAGTAGTCCCCAGGCAGGGAACTATGGCTACACCTTC	CASSPQAGNYGYTF
TRBD2	TRBV19	TRBJ2-1	once	TGTGCGAGCCGGACCGTAGCGGGGGATGAGCAGTTCTTC	CASRTVAGDEQFF
.	TRBV7-9	TRBJ1-3	.	TGTGCCAGCAGCTCCGGACGGACGCCAACGAGCGACTCTGGAAACACCATATATTTT	CASSSGRTPTSDSGNTIYF
TRBD2	TRBV7-2	TRBJ2-7	.	TGTGCCAGCAGCCCTAGCGGGGGGCAGCCCTACGAGCAGTACTTC	CASSPSGGQPYEQYF
.	TRBV5-1	TRBJ2-3	.	TGCGCCAGCAGCTTGCGTCTAGCATCCGATACGCAGTATTTT	CASSLRLASDTQYF
TRBD1	TRBV6-5	TRBJ1-2	.	TGTGCCAGCAGGAAGGACAGGGGCGGCTATGGCTACACCTTC	CASRKDRGGYGYTF
TRBD1	TRBV7-2	TRBJ1-2	.	TGTGCCAGCAGCTTAAAAGCCAGGGGGCAGGGCTACACCTTC	CASSLKARGQGYTF
.	TRBV14	TRBJ2-6	once	TGTGCCAGCAGCCCTGGGGCCAACGTCCTGACTTTC	CASSPGANVLTF
.	TRBV18	TRBJ2-2	few	TGTGCCAGCTCACCCCGCGAGGGGGCCGGGGAGCTGTTTTTT	CASSPREGAGELFF
TRBD1	TRBV6-1	TRBJ1-1	few	TGTGCCAGCAGTGAAGCGACAGGGAGAGGTACTGAAGCTTTCTTT	CASSEATGRGTEAFF
.	TRBV19	TRBJ1-3	.	TGTGCCAGTAGTCAGGGGACTGGAAACACCATATATTTT	CASSQGTGNTIYF
.	TRBV6-1	TRBJ1-1	once	TGTGCCAGCAGTGAACACGGCCAAGCTTTCTTT	CASSEHGQAFF
.	TRBV18	TRBJ2-7	.	TGTGCCAGCTCACGTTCATCGGGGGCGCGTAGGGCCTACGAGCAGTACTTC	CASSRSSGARRAYEQYF
.	TRBV11-3	TRBJ2-3	once	TGTGCCAGCAGCCTTAGAGCAGGGTCCGATACGCAGTATTTT	CASSLRAGSDTQYF